This passage covers 12 T cell receptor beta chains from one sample sequenced in a study of blood T cells in healthy people across ages. Sample-barcoded 5' priming and a J-beta primer mix drove a second PCR of about 7 to 11 cycles. MiXCR, applied by TCRdb to the 5' RACE reads, yields one record per CDR3 protein. The sample contains some 1,000,000 distinct CDR3 sequences, about 25% of which appear only once. These records were also assigned to another study, of T cells of mothers and their children.

The sample taken for sequencing was blood. The receptors derive from a girl aged 2-10 years in good health.

The rearrangement links TRBV7-2 to TRBJ2-3; TRBD2 agrees at 7 bases. Trimming removed 3 bases from V and 0 bases from J; junction bases left unmatched: 6. CDR3 length: 16 amino acids. Germline lookup yields CDR1 SGHTA and CDR2 FQGNSA. The CDR3 DNA follows: TGTGCCAGCAGCTTTGTAGCGGGCGATAGCACAGATACGCAGTATTTT. Encoded protein: CASSFVAGDSTDTQYF.

This clonotype was counted only a few times. V and J are TRBV11-1 and TRBJ2-5; D may match TRBD1 or TRBD2 (6 bases each). V lost 6 bases, J lost 1 base, and 18 bases lay in between. CDR1 and CDR2 from the germline V gene are SGHAT and FQDESV (reference sequence). CDR3 size: 16 residues. The CDR3 DNA sequence: TGTGCCAGCAGATCCCTAGCCGGGGGCACCCAAGAGACCCAGTACTTC. The encoded protein is CASRSLAGGTQETQYF.

V and J are TRBV28 and TRBJ1-2, with D unclear. Germline V gives CDR1 MDHEN, CDR2 SYDVKM. Between the trimmed V and J ends, which lost 4 bases and 4 bases, there was a span of 19 bases. There are 16 residues in the CDR3. CDR3 sequence reads: CASSSVATQNFYGYTF. The CDR3 DNA follows: TGTGCCAGCAGTTCGGTTGCGACACAGAATTTCTATGGCTACACCTTC.

The chain joins TRBV11-2 to TRBJ2-3, with a possible D match to TRBD2 (6 bases). Germline lookup yields CDR1 SGHAT and CDR2 FQNNGV. This CDR3 comprises 16 residues. V shed 4 bases and J shed 11 bases, with 25 bases lying between them. The CDR3, as DNA: TGTGCCAGCAGCTCAGTTATGAGTTTGGAGGGGCCGGGGCAGTATTTT. Its protein is CASSSVMSLEGPGQYF.

CDR3 DNA: TGCGCCAGCAGCCAAGACCCCCGGGGAGGTTACAATGAGCAGTTCTTC. Its translation: CASSQDPRGGYNEQFF. V gene TRBV4-3 combines with J gene TRBJ2-1, with D tentatively TRBD2 (6 bases). Trimming removed 0 bases from V and 4 bases from J, with 13 bases in between. CDR1 and CDR2 from the germline V gene are LGHNA and YSLEER. The CDR3 covers 16 residues.

This clonotype came up a few times. The genes are TRBV2 and TRBJ2-1; weak D call: TRBD2 (5 bases). Germline V gives CDR1 SNHLY, CDR2 FYNNEI. The V end lost 4 bases, the J end lost 3 bases, and 16 bases lay between the germline ends. The CDR3 runs to 16 residues. CDR3 amino acids: CASSAIASGRYNEQFF. The DNA of the CDR3 is TGTGCCAGCAGTGCAATAGCGTCGGGCCGCTACAATGAGCAGTTCTTC.

Only a few counts were recorded for this clonotype. This chain links TRBV29-1 with TRBJ2-4; the match to TRBD2 covers 8 bases. The V gene end was trimmed by 6 bases and the J gene end by 7 bases; junction bases not matched to a gene: 2. Per the germline V gene, CDR1 is SQVTM and CDR2 is ANQGSEA. This CDR3 has 11 amino acids. In DNA form, the CDR3 reads TGCAGCGTCCCGGGGGGGAACATTCAGTACTTC. This sequence encodes CSVPGGNIQYF.

This clonotype was detected many times. V and J are TRBV6-5 and TRBJ2-3; unclear D gene. Trimming pared 6 bases from V and 7 bases from J, leaving 8 bases between. This CDR3 has 11 residues. Germline V gene lookup returns CDR1 MNHEY and CDR2 SVGAGI. The CDR3 sequence: CASRLAHTQYF. In DNA, the CDR3 is TGTGCCAGCAGACTGGCCCATACGCAGTATTTT.

This clonotype was counted only a few times. The chain has TRBV12-3 or TRBV12-4 and TRBJ2-1, with D possibly matching TRBD2 (6 bases). The CDR3 is 15 residues long. V lost 10 bases to trimming and J lost 0 bases, with 16 bases between them. CDR3 DNA sequence: TGTGCCACCATGGGCGGGACCAGCTCCTACAATGAGCAGTTCTTC. Encoded protein: CATMGGTSSYNEQFF.

The chain carries TRBV6-1 and TRBJ1-6, with TRBD1 identical over 7 bases. CDR3 length equals 15 residues. Germline values: CDR1 MNHNS, CDR2 SASEGT. Trimming removed 4 bases from V and 14 bases from J; junction bases left unmatched: 14. The CDR3 region is CASSGTDRRTFTLHF. CDR3 bases: TGTGCCAGCAGTGGAACGGACAGGCGAACATTCACCCTCCACTTT.

The gene calls are TRBV4-1 and TRBJ1-3; tentative D call: TRBD1 (5 bases). Germline V gives CDR1 MGHRA, CDR2 YSYEKL. The length of the CDR3 is 14 residues. V gave up 1 base and J gave up 4 bases, with 8 bases separating them. The CDR3 bases are TGCGCCAGCAGCCAAGTTTCAGGGGGAAACACCATATATTTT. Translation gives CASSQVSGGNTIYF.

The CDR3 is CASGGRSETQYF. The DNA for the CDR3 is TGTGCCAGCGGGGGGAGGTCGGAGACCCAGTACTTC. The rearrangement joins TRBV12-3 or TRBV12-4 to TRBJ2-5; D may be TRBD2 (6 bases). The V and J ends lost 8 bases and 5 bases respectively, with 12 bases between them. There are 12 residues in the CDR3.